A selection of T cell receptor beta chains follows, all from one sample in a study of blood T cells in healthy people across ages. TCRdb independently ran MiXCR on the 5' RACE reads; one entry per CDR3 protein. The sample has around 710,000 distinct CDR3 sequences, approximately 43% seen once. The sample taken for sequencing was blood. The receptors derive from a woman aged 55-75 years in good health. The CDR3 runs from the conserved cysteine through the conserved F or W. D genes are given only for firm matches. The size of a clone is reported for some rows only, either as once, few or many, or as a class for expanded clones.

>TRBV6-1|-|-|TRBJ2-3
TGTGCCAGCAGTGAGAAACCCCTATTTCTGCCAGATACGCAGTATTTT
CASSEKPLFLPDTQYF
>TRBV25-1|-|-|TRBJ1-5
TGTGCCAGCAGTGAGGGGATATCGGGTCAGCCCCAGCATTTT
CASSEGISGQPQHF
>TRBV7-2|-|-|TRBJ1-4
TGTGCCAGCAGCTTCGCCCTACAGGGATTTGGTGAAAAACTGTTTTTT
CASSFALQGFGEKLFF
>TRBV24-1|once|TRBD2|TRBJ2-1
TGTGCCACCAGTGATTCGACACAGGGACTAGCGGGGGGGCGTGGTGAGCAGTTCTTC
CATSDSTQGLAGGRGEQFF
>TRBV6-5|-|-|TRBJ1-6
TGTGCCAGCAGTTACTCGAGAGGCAGGGTGGATTCACCCCTCCACTTT
CASSYSRGRVDSPLHF
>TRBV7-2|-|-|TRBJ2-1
TGTGCCAGCAGCCCCCGCCGGGGGACAAATGAGCAGTTCTTC
CASSPRRGTNEQFF
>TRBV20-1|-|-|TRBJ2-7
TGCAGTGCTAGAGAGGGGACGGGGATGACCTACGAGCAGTACTTC
CSAREGTGMTYEQYF
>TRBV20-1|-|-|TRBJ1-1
TGCAGTGCACCGTCGGACAGCATGAACACTGAAGCTTTCTTT
CSAPSDSMNTEAFF
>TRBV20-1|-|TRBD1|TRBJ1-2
TGCAGTGCTAGCGCTTCACAGGGGACAAGTCACTATGGCCACACCTTC
CSASASQGTSHYGHTF
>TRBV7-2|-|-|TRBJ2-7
TGTGCCAGCAGCTTATCTAGAGGGGCCTACAATGAGCAGTACTTC
CASSLSRGAYNEQYF
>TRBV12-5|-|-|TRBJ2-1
TGTGCTAGTGGTTTTAGTTTGCGTGGGTCCTACAATGAGCAGTTCTTC
CASGFSLRGSYNEQFF
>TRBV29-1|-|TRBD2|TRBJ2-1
TGCAGCGTTGACCCCCTAGTTAGCGGGTACAATGAGCGGTTCTTC
CSVDPLVSGYNERFF
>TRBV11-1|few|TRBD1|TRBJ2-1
TGTGCCAGCAGCTTAGCAGGGACAGGGCACAATGAGCAGTTCTTC
CASSLAGTGHNEQFF
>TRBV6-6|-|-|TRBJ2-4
TGTGCCAGCAGAGGTGAAGGGGTTTCCAAAAACATTCAGTACTTC
CASRGEGVSKNIQYF
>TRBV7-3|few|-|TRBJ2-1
TGTGCCAGCAGCCCGCCCGGACTCCGAGATAGCAATGAGCAGTTCTTC
CASSPPGLRDSNEQFF
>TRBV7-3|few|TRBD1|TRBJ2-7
TGTGCCAGCAGCCTAGGGACAGGACGCGAGCAGTACTTC
CASSLGTGREQYF
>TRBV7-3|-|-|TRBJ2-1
TGTGCCAGCAGCCCTGGGTCCCAAGAAAGGGAGCAGTTCTTC
CASSPGSQEREQFF
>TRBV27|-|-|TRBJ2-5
TGTGCCAGCAGGCCCTTGGGGGAGGGGGTTGAGACCCAGTACTTC
CASRPLGEGVETQYF
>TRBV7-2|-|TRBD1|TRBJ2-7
TGTGCCAGCAGCTTGCAGGGGGCAGGTCCCTACGAGCAGTACTTC
CASSLQGAGPYEQYF
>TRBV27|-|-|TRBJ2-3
TGTGCCAGCAGTACTCGAACCTCCTGGCGGGGAGTCACAGATACGCAGTATTTT
CASSTRTSWRGVTDTQYF
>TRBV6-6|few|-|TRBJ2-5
TGTGCCAGCACCGAACCCCCCCCCGGGCAAGAGACCCAGTACTTC
CASTEPPPGQETQYF
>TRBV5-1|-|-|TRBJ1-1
TGCGCCAGCAGCTTCGACGGTGGGACGAACACTGAAGCTTTCTTT
CASSFDGGTNTEAFF
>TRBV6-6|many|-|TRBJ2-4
TGTGCCAGCAGGTCGTTAAACATTCAGTACTTC
CASRSLNIQYF
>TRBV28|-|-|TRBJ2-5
TGTGCCAGCAGTACCCGGGTAAATGGTCAGGAGACCCAGTACTTC
CASSTRVNGQETQYF
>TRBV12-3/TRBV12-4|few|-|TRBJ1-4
TGTGCCAGCAGTTTCGTTCGACCAAAACTGTTTTTT
CASSFVRPKLFF
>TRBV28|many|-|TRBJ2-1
TGTGCCAGCAGTTTGATTAGGGTCGAGCAGTTCTTC
CASSLIRVEQFF
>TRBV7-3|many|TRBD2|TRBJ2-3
TGTGCCAGCAGCTTGGTGGGACTAGCGGGAGATACGCAGTATTTT
CASSLVGLAGDTQYF
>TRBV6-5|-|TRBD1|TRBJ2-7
TGTGCCAGCAGTCGAACAGGGGCCCTTGGGGGCGAGCGGTACTTC
CASSRTGALGGERYF
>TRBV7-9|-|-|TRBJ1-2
TGTGCCAGCAGCTTATCCCCGGGACGGGGCCGGGGCTACACCTTC
CASSLSPGRGRGYTF
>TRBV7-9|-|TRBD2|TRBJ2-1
TGTGCCAGCAGCTTAGTTCTAGCGGAGAATGAGCAGTTCTTC
CASSLVLAENEQFF
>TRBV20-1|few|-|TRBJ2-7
TGCAGTGCTGCAGGATACTTCTCCTACGAGCAGTACTTC
CSAAGYFSYEQYF
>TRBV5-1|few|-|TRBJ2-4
TGCGCCAGCAGCTTGGGACAGCGAAAAAACATTCAGTACTTC
CASSLGQRKNIQYF
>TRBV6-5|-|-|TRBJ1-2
TGTGCCAGCAGCCCAAGACAGTTACCTTTCTATGGCTACACCTTC
CASSPRQLPFYGYTF
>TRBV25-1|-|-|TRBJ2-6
-
CASSELGVVGSGANVPTF
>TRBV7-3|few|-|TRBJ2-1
TGTGCCAGCAGCTTAGGGCGGGCCGGCTCCTACAATGAGCAGTTCTTC
CASSLGRAGSYNEQFF
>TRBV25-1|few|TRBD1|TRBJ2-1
TGTGCCAGCAAATCGGGACAGGGTTTCAACAATGAGCAGTTCTTC
CASKSGQGFNNEQFF
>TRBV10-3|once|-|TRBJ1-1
TGTGCCACCGGGTACTCGGGCACTGAAGCTTTCTTT
CATGYSGTEAFF
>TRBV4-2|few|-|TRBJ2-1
TGTGCCAGCAGCCAAGGACCAAACAATGAGCAGTTCTTC
CASSQGPNNEQFF
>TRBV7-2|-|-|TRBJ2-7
TGTACCAGCACCACGTTCAGGGGAGACGAGCAGTACTTC
CTSTTFRGDEQYF
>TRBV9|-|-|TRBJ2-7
TGTGCCAGCAGCGTAGAACGGAATCCTTACGAGCAGTACTTC
CASSVERNPYEQYF
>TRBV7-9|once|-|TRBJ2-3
TGTGCCAGCAGCTCCGACAGACACACAGATACGCAGTATTTT
CASSSDRHTDTQYF
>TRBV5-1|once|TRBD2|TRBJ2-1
TGCGCCAGCAGCACAACACTAGCGGGGGAATTGTTCTTC
CASSTTLAGELFF
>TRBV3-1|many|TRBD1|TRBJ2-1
TGTGCCAGCAGCCCCTACGCGGACAGGGGCTATGAGCAGTTCTTC
CASSPYADRGYEQFF
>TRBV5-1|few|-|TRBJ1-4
TGCGCCAGCACGGACATAGGTGAAAAACTGTTTTTT
CASTDIGEKLFF
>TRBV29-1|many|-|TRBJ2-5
TGCAGTAACAGGGTAGGGGAGACCCAGTACTTC
CSNRVGETQYF
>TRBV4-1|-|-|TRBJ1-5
TGCGCCAGCAGCCAAGACCCTCCCGGACGGGGCTACAATCAGCCCCAGCATTTT
CASSQDPPGRGYNQPQHF
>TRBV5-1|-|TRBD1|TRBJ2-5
TGCGCCAGCAGCTTTGGACAGGGCAGGGAAGAGACCCAGTACTTC
CASSFGQGREETQYF
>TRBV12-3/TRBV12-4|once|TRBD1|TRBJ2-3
TGTGCCAGCAGGGTTACAGGGGCGACCACAGATACGCAGTATTTT
CASRVTGATTDTQYF
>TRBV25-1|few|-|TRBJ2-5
TGTGCCAGCAGCCGGACGGAGCAAGAGACCCAGTACTTC
CASSRTEQETQYF
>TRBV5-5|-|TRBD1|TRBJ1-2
TGTGCCAGCAGCATAGGACAGGGAGTAGACTATGGCTACACCTTC
CASSIGQGVDYGYTF
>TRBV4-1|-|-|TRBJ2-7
TGCGCCAGCAGCCAAAACCGGGACTCCCAATACGAGCAGTACTTC
CASSQNRDSQYEQYF
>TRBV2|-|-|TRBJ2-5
TGTGCCAGCAGTCCCCAGGGCAGACAAGGGACCCAGTACTTC
CASSPQGRQGTQYF